These 31 T cell receptor beta chains were sequenced from one sample in a study of blood T cell repertoires in COVID-19 (dated by TCRdb to between 2020 and 2021). The library was made by the immunoSEQ multiplex PCR assay. In TCRdb, the immuneACCESS table is reduced to in-frame sequences with V and J assigned. These tables do not hold every clone; where another copy was compared, an unresolved V gene accounts for under half, and the others remain unexplained. The sample table shows tens of thousands of clones, and around 91% are seen once. The ten largest clones capture 5.3% of the sample. Sequenced sample: peripheral blood. These receptors were taken from a man aged 50 to 59 with acute or convalescent COVID-19.

The chain combines TRBV2 with TRBJ2-5; TRBD2 is a possible D gene (5 bases). The germline V and J ends were trimmed by 7 bases and 1 base, with 19 bases remaining between them. The CDR3 runs 16 residues. CDR1 is SNHLY and CDR2 is FYNNEI in the germline V gene. The CDR3 DNA sequence: TGTGCCAGCACCCTAAGACCACTAGTCGGCCAAGAGACCCAGTACTTC. This sequence encodes CASTLRPLVGQETQYF.

The CDR3 region is CASSFGQGWNEQYF. As DNA, the CDR3 is TGTGCCAGCAGCTTCGGACAGGGTTGGAACGAGCAGTACTTC. The chain has TRBV7-9 and TRBJ2-7, with 8 positions matching TRBD1. There are 14 residues in the CDR3. The V gene end was trimmed by 3 bases and the J gene end by 5 bases; junction bases not matched to a gene: 6. CDR1 and CDR2 from the germline V gene are SEHNR and FQNEAQ (reference sequence).

This clone occurred a few times. The rearrangement uses TRBV19 and TRBJ2-5; maybe TRBD1 (5 bases). Germline CDR1 reads LNHDA; CDR2 reads SQIVND (reference sequence). The CDR3 runs to 15 residues. V gave up 0 bases and J gave up 6 bases, with 14 bases separating them. This chain's CDR3 is CASSIDSRVAKTQYF. The CDR3 DNA follows: TGTGCCAGTAGTATAGACTCCAGGGTAGCAAAGACCCAGTACTTC.

The chain recombines TRBV9 with TRBJ2-7, with D possibly TRBD2 on 6 matching bases. Looked up from germline, CDR1 is SGDLS and CDR2 is YYNGEE. Trimming removed 0 bases from V and 4 bases from J, with 17 bases in between. The CDR3 loop spans 16 amino acids. CDR3 region: CASSVELTRASYEQYF. The CDR3 DNA reads as TGTGCCAGCAGCGTAGAGTTGACTAGGGCTTCGTACGAGCAGTACTTC. Full variable domain (rest looked up from reference TRBV9 and TRBJ2-7): DSGVTQTPKHLITATGQRVTLRCSPRSGDLSVYWYQQSLDQGLQFLIQYYNGEERAKGNILERFSAQQFPDLHSELNLSSLELGDSALYFCASSVELTRASYEQYFGPGTRLTVT.

The V gene is TRBV2, the J gene TRBJ2-7, with 7 bases identical to TRBD1. J was trimmed by 3 bases and V by 7 bases; bases with no gene match: 12. This CDR3 contains 15 residues. CDR1 and CDR2 (germline): SNHLY, FYNNEI. This CDR3 is CASTRGQASYYEQYF. The CDR3 region has the DNA TGTGCCAGCACCAGAGGACAGGCGTCGTACTACGAGCAGTACTTC.

The chain joins TRBV5-1 to TRBJ1-1, with a possible D match to TRBD1 (6 bases). Trimming stripped 5 bases from V and 8 bases from J, with 19 bases between. Germline assignment: CDR1 SGHRS and CDR2 YFSETQ. The length of the CDR3 is 14 residues. The CDR3 coding sequence is TGCGCCAGCAGACCGCCTCAGACAGGATCGGAAGCTTTCTTT. This codes for CASRPPQTGSEAFF.

DNA of the CDR3: TGCGCCAGCAGCCCCGCAAGCGGCCAAGAGACCCAGTACTTC. Encoded protein: CASSPASGQETQYF. The gene calls are TRBV4-1 and TRBJ2-5, with D tentatively TRBD2 (5 bases). With 4 bases removed from V and 1 base from J, the gap between germline ends came to 10 bases. Germline loops: CDR1 MGHRA, CDR2 YSYEKL. The CDR3 runs to 14 residues.

This clone was picked up a small number of times. V and J are TRBV5-1 and TRBJ2-7, with TRBD2 identical over 9 bases. CDR3 length: 14 residues. V gave up 5 bases and J gave up 5 bases; unmatched junction bases: 8. CDR1 and CDR2 (germline): SGHRS, YFSETQ. DNA of the CDR3: TGCGCCAGCAGTAGCGGGAGAGCAGTGGACGAGCAGTACTTC. As protein: CASSSGRAVDEQYF. Filled out from reference TRBV5-1 and TRBJ2-7, the complete variable domain reads KAGVTQTPRYLIKTRGQQVTLSCSPISGHRSVSWYQQTPGQGLQFLFEYFSETQRNKGNFPGRFSGRQFSNSRSEMNVSTLELGDSALYLCASSSGRAVDEQYFGPGTRLTVT.

The V call is TRBV7-8, the J call TRBJ1-1, with D hard to call. Germline CDR1 is SGHVS and CDR2 is FQNEAQ. Trimming shortened V by 0 bases and J by 1 base, and 6 bases separated the two germline ends. The CDR3 totals 14 residues. The CDR3 DNA is TGTGCCAGCAGCTTAGCGTTTCGGAACACTGAAGCTTTCTTT. This encodes CASSLAFRNTEAFF.

V is TRBV5-1 and J is TRBJ2-1, with 8 positions matching TRBD1. Germline CDR1 and CDR2: SGHRS and YFSETQ. CDR3 length: 14 amino acids. V lost 4 bases and J lost 4; bases outside the gene matches: 4. As DNA, the CDR3 is TGCGCCAGCAGCATTAGGACAGGGTACAATGAGCAGTTCTTC. Translated: CASSIRTGYNEQFF.

The chain links TRBV6-5 to TRBJ1-5, with TRBD1 as a possible D gene (6 bases). This CDR3 has 13 residues. Germline V gene lookup returns CDR1 MNHEY and CDR2 SVGAGI. The V end lost 7 bases, the J end lost 3 bases, and 10 bases lay between the germline ends. In DNA, the CDR3 is TGTGCCAGCACCAGGGGCCTCAATCAGCCCCAGCATTTT. Its protein is CASTRGLNQPQHF.

The rearrangement uses TRBV6-6 and TRBJ1-6; D unresolved. Trimming took 5 bases from V and 8 from J, leaving 4 bases between them. Germline assignment: CDR1 MNHNY and CDR2 SVGAGI (reference sequence). The CDR3 has 11 residues. Written as DNA, the CDR3 is TGTGCCAGCAGTGCAGATTCACCCCTCCACTTT. Translated, it gives CASSADSPLHF.

This clone showed up just once. The sample has other DNA sequences that encode this CDR3 too. This chain uses TRBV5-1 with TRBJ2-5; 8 bases map to TRBD1. Looked up from germline, CDR1 is SGHRS and CDR2 is YFSETQ. This CDR3 has 14 amino acids. V lost 0 bases, J lost 5 bases, and 3 bases stayed unmatched. This chain's CDR3 is CASSLGTGRETQYF. In nucleotides, the CDR3 is TGCGCCAGCAGCTTGGGGACAGGGAGGGAGACCCAGTACTTC.

The gene calls are TRBV27 and TRBJ2-7, with 11 bases aligning to TRBD1. Germline assignment: CDR1 MNHEY and CDR2 SMNVEV (reference sequence). The V and J ends lost 0 bases and 4 bases, in that order; junction bases with no gene match: 8. CDR3 length: 17 amino acids. The CDR3 sequence is CASSLSPRTGGRYEQYF. DNA for the CDR3: TGTGCCAGCAGTTTATCCCCTAGGACAGGGGGCAGGTACGAGCAGTACTTC.

As to this clone: This specimen includes other DNA sequences encoding the same CDR3. V gene TRBV27 combines with J gene TRBJ2-7; D may be TRBD1 (6 bases). This CDR3 has 13 residues. The germline V gene has CDR1 MNHEY and CDR2 SMNVEV (reference sequence). Trimming shortened V by 6 bases and J by 3 bases, and 12 bases separated the two germline ends. The CDR3: CASSRGHYYEQYF. The CDR3 DNA sequence: TGTGCCAGCAGCCGGGGACATTACTACGAGCAGTACTTC.

The V and J genes are TRBV18 and TRBJ2-7, with D possibly matching TRBD1 (6 bases). This CDR3 spans 15 amino acids. The V and J ends lost 1 base and 3 bases respectively, with 13 bases between them. Germline V lookup: CDR1 KGHSH, CDR2 LQKENI. The CDR3 region has the DNA TGTGCCAGCTCACCACTCAGGGGAGATATCTACGAGCAGTACTTC. This translates into CASSPLRGDIYEQYF. The whole variable domain, remainder taken from reference TRBV18 and TRBJ2-7, is NAGVMQNPRHLVRRRGQEARLRCSPMKGHSHVYWYRQLPEEGLKFMVYLQKENIIDESGMPKERFSAEFPKEGPSILRIQQVVRGDSAAYFCASSPLRGDIYEQYFGPGTRLTVT.

This chain joins TRBV7-8 and TRBJ2-1; D is possibly TRBD2 (6 bases). This CDR3 has 19 residues. The V end was cut by 4 bases, the J end by 5 bases, with 27 bases between. Germline V lookup: CDR1 SGHVS, CDR2 FQNEAQ. CDR3 nucleotides: TGTGCCAGCAGCTCAGGATGGGGCAGAGGGAGGTCACCCAACAATGAGCAGTTCTTC. Translating it yields CASSSGWGRGRSPNNEQFF.

This chain joins TRBV6-5 and TRBJ2-7; D might be TRBD1 (6 bases). The germline V gene has CDR1 MNHEY and CDR2 SVGAGI. V lost 4 bases and J 2 bases, leaving 18 bases between the germline ends. The length of the CDR3 is 16 residues. The CDR3 DNA sequence: TGTGCCAGCAGTTTCCACAGGGCGGTGGGCCCCTACGAGCAGTACTTC. It encodes CASSFHRAVGPYEQYF.

The V and J genes are TRBV2 and TRBJ2-7, with 11 bases aligning to TRBD1. The J segment lost 3 bases and the V segment lost 5 bases, leaving 9 bases of the junction unmatched. Germline CDR1 reads SNHLY; CDR2 reads FYNNEI. CDR3 size: 16 residues. This CDR3 is CASSTGTGGRGYEQYF. For the CDR3, the DNA is TGTGCCAGCAGTACCGGGACAGGGGGAAGGGGCTACGAGCAGTACTTC.

Comment on this clone: At one boundary the junction diverges from the germline segment, which might be a read error. The CDR3 here is CASSLVGQGSNSGYTF. DNA of the CDR3: TGTGCCAGCAGCTTAGTCGGGCAGGGGTCAAACTCTGGCTACACCTTC. The rearrangement uses TRBV7-9 and TRBJ1-2; D is possibly TRBD1 (6 bases). Per germline, CDR1 SEHNR and CDR2 FQNEAQ (reference sequence). The CDR3 runs to 16 residues.

The genes are TRBV7-9 and TRBJ2-7, with 15 bases lining up with TRBD2. After removal of 5 bases from V and 7 bases from J, the junction contained 9 bases not matched to a gene. Looked up from germline, CDR1 is SEHNR and CDR2 is FQNEAQ (reference sequence). CDR3 length: 16 amino acids. In nucleotides, the CDR3 is TGTGCCAGCAGCCCCGGACTAGCGGGAGGGCCCGAGGAGCAGTACTTC. Translating gives CASSPGLAGGPEEQYF.

The chain links TRBV6-5 to TRBJ1-5; 7 nucleotides line up with TRBD1. This CDR3 has 14 residues. The ends lost 10 bases at V and 3 bases at J; junction bases unmatched: 9. CDR1 is MNHEY and CDR2 is SVGAGI in the germline V gene. The CDR3 coding sequence is TGTGCCATAAGGGACAGTTCAGACAATCAGCCCCAGCATTTT. As protein: CAIRDSSDNQPQHF.

CDR3 in amino acids: CASSEGRSNAITYEQYF. CDR3 coding DNA: TGTGCCAGCAGTGAAGGGAGAAGCAATGCTATAACCTACGAGCAGTACTTC. The V call is TRBV6-1, the J call TRBJ2-7; D remains ambiguous. CDR1 and CDR2 from the germline V gene are MNHNS and SASEGT. The CDR3 has 17 residues. Deletions cut 1 base from V and 2 bases from J, with 18 bases between.

J is TRBJ2-7 and V is TRBV7-2; D call uncertain. Germline CDR1 is SGHTA and CDR2 is FQGNSA. The CDR3 length is 15 residues. V was clipped by 1 base and J by 6 bases, with 16 bases between them. CDR3 sequence: CASSLGLGDEREQYF. The CDR3 DNA is TGTGCCAGCAGCTTAGGGCTCGGTGATGAGCGCGAGCAGTACTTC.

The chain combines TRBV18 with TRBJ2-7; a weak D match, TRBD1 (6 bases). The germline V gene encodes CDR1 KGHSH and CDR2 LQKENI. The CDR3 length is 12 residues. Trimming took 2 bases from V and 6 from J, leaving 8 bases between them. CDR3 sequence (DNA): TGTGCCAGCTCACCAGCAGGGGTCGAGCAGTACTTC. Protein product: CASSPAGVEQYF.

Written as DNA, the CDR3 is TGTGCCAGTAGTATCTCCTCGGTGGCTAATGAAAAACTGTTTTTT. Encoded protein: CASSISSVANEKLFF. The V and J genes are TRBV19 and TRBJ1-4, with unresolved D. Germline CDR1 and CDR2: LNHDA and SQIVND (reference sequence). V shed 3 bases and J shed 3 bases, with 11 bases lying between them. The CDR3 loop spans 15 amino acids.

The chain recombines TRBV27 with TRBJ2-3; D remains ambiguous. Germline CDR1 reads MNHEY; CDR2 reads SMNVEV (reference sequence). The CDR3 runs 17 residues. Deletions cut 1 base from V and 0 bases from J, with 14 bases between. CDR3 loop: CASSLLASYTSTDTQYF. The CDR3 nucleotides are TGTGCCAGCAGTTTATTAGCAAGCTACACTAGCACAGATACGCAGTATTTT.

The rearrangement uses TRBV7-2 and TRBJ2-1; possible D gene TRBD2, 6 bases. The CDR3 sequence is 13 residues long. The germline V and J ends were trimmed by 5 bases and 9 bases, with 14 bases remaining between them. From germline, CDR1 is SGHTA and CDR2 FQGNSA. The CDR3 reads CASSVRLGVEQFF. DNA of the CDR3: TGTGCCAGCAGCGTCCGACTAGGTGTTGAGCAGTTCTTC.

The chain has TRBV18 and TRBJ1-1, with 9 bases aligning to TRBD1. CDR1 KGHSH and CDR2 LQKENI come from the germline V gene. This CDR3 has 18 amino acids. Trimming at V came to 6 bases and at J to 2 bases, leaving 16 bases not matched to a gene. The CDR3 nucleotides are TGTGCCAGCTCCCCTCTTGGCACAGGGGGCGCGGTAAACACTGAAGCTTTCTTT. Encoded protein: CASSPLGTGGAVNTEAFF.

This clone turned up a few times. The rearrangement uses TRBV2 and TRBJ2-2; possible D gene TRBD1, 6 bases. Between the trimmed V and J ends, which lost 6 bases and 2 bases, there was a span of 10 bases. The CDR3 has 14 residues. Germline assignment: CDR1 SNHLY and CDR2 FYNNEI. The CDR3 DNA sequence: TGTGCCAGCAGGGACAGACTTAACACCGGGGAGCTGTTTTTT. This codes for CASRDRLNTGELFF.

The chain combines TRBV7-9 with TRBJ2-1; TRBD2 aligns across 10 bases. The V gene end was trimmed by 5 bases and the J gene end by 0 bases; junction bases not matched to a gene: 10. The CDR3 is made up of 18 amino acids. Germline CDR1 SEHNR, CDR2 FQNEAQ (reference sequence). The DNA of the CDR3 is TGTGCCAGCAGCACCCACGGGACTAGCGCTAGCTCCTACAATGAGCAGTTCTTC. Its protein is CASSTHGTSASSYNEQFF.